Below are 19 T cell receptor beta chains sequenced from a single sample in a study of OX40 agonist ivuxolimab in advanced cancers. Assay used: immunoSEQ multiplex PCR; TCRdb lists only in-frame clones, some missing. The data show approximately 65,000 clones, approximately 88% seen once. The material sequenced was CD4+ or CD8+ T cells sorted from blood, taken in a trial of the OX40 agonist ivuxolimab. All receptors come from an adult with an advanced solid tumor such as melanoma, head and neck, liver or kidney cancer.

This clone was picked up one time. This sequence joins TRBV18 and TRBJ1-1; TRBD1 might be the D (6 bases). CDR1 and CDR2 from the germline V gene are KGHSH and LQKENI. V was pared by 1 base and J by 5 bases, with 14 bases between. The CDR3 has 15 residues. The CDR3 region has the DNA TGTGCCAGCTCACCACGGGGGGGGGCTAAGACTGAAGCTTTCTTT. Its translation is CASSPRGGAKTEAFF.

This chain connects TRBV6-5 to TRBJ2-7; the D call may be TRBD1 or TRBD2 (5 bases each). Germline V gene sequence: CDR1 MNHEY, CDR2 SVGAGI. The CDR3 totals 11 residues. Trimming stripped 6 bases from V and 7 bases from J, with 10 bases between. CDR3 region: CASSGTGEQYF. In DNA form, the CDR3 reads TGTGCCAGCAGCGGGACGGGAGAGCAGTACTTC.

The chain carries TRBV29-1 and TRBJ2-1; perhaps TRBD2 as D (7 bases). The germline gives CDR1 SQVTM, CDR2 ANQGSEA. V was pared by 7 bases and J by 10 bases, with 17 bases between. The CDR3 has 12 residues. CDR3 bases: TGCAGCGCACTCAAGGGGGGAGGGGAGCAGTTCTTC. Amino acids: CSALKGGGEQFF.

This clone was counted between two and nine times. The chain employs TRBV28 and TRBJ2-3; possibly TRBD1 for D (8 bases). The CDR3 is made up of 15 amino acids. Germline V gives CDR1 MDHEN, CDR2 SYDVKM. V was pared by 6 bases and J by 2 bases, with 15 bases between. The CDR3, as DNA: TGTGCCAGCAGGTCACAGGGGGGGCCCACAGATACGCAGTATTTT. Protein: CASRSQGGPTDTQYF.

V and J are TRBV7-6 and TRBJ2-5; 7 bases align to TRBD2. The CDR3 sequence is 14 residues long. Losses at the gene ends were 2 bases for V and 4 bases for J; bases not matched to a gene: 4. Germline lookup yields CDR1 SGHVS and CDR2 FNYEAQ. CDR3 nucleotides: TGTGCCAGCAGCTTAAAGCCTAGCGGAGAGACCCAGTACTTC. Amino acids: CASSLKPSGETQYF.

The rearrangement uses TRBV28 and TRBJ2-2; possible D gene TRBD2, 5 bases. This CDR3 is 14 amino acids long. Trimming took 3 bases from V and 7 from J, leaving 12 bases between them. CDR1 and CDR2 from the germline V gene are MDHEN and SYDVKM. CDR3 loop: CASSLSSGYGELFF. Here the CDR3 DNA reads TGTGCCAGCAGTTTGAGTTCGGGGTACGGGGAGCTGTTTTTT.

This sequence joins TRBV29-1 and TRBJ2-5; TRBD2 matches 11 bases. CDR3 size: 16 residues. In germline, CDR1 is SQVTM, CDR2 ANQGSEA. V was pared by 4 bases and J by 1 base, with 8 bases of the junction left unmatched. The CDR3 DNA is TGCAGCGTTGGAGGTGCTAGCGGGGGGCTCCAAGAGACCCAGTACTTC. This encodes CSVGGASGGLQETQYF. Filled out from reference TRBV29-1 and TRBJ2-5, the complete variable domain reads SAVISQKPSRDICQRGTSLTIQCQVDSQVTMMFWYRQQPGQSLTLIATANQGSEATYESGFVIDKFPISRPNLTFSTLTVSNMSPEDSSIYLCSVGGASGGLQETQYFGPGTRLLVL.

This chain uses TRBV28 with TRBJ1-1; unclear D gene. Trimming removed 9 bases at V and 1 base at J, with 6 bases between. The CDR3 is 11 amino acids. The germline CDR1 and CDR2 sequences are MDHEN and SYDVKM. CDR3 DNA: TGTGCCAGTGAGACGAACACTGAAGCTTTCTTT. Its protein product is CASETNTEAFF.

This sequence joins TRBV28 and TRBJ1-4, with 9 bases aligning to TRBD1. The germline gives CDR1 MDHEN, CDR2 SYDVKM. This CDR3 comprises 14 residues. V shed 4 bases and J 7 bases; nucleotides not matched to a gene: 4. The CDR3 loop is CASSSQGAGEKLFF. CDR3 nucleotides: TGTGCCAGCAGTTCACAGGGGGCTGGTGAAAAACTGTTTTTT.

The J gene is TRBJ1-2, the V gene TRBV30, with TRBD1 identical over 9 bases. The CDR3 sequence is 15 residues long. The V and J ends lost 2 bases and 7 bases, in that order; junction bases with no gene match: 11. CDR1 is GTSNPN and CDR2 is SVGIG in the germline V gene (reference sequence). Here the CDR3 reads CAWSPSYRGRSGYTF. Written as DNA, the CDR3 is TGTGCCTGGAGTCCCAGCTACAGGGGGCGCTCTGGCTACACCTTC.

This clone appeared a few times. V gene TRBV5-1 combines with J gene TRBJ2-1, with 8 bases that match TRBD2. V shed 0 bases and J 9 bases; nucleotides not matched to a gene: 2. Germline V gives CDR1 SGHRS, CDR2 YFSETQ. The CDR3 extends over 13 amino acids. CDR3 DNA: TGCGCCAGCAGCTTGGCCAGCGGGAGTGAGCAGTTCTTC. It yields the protein CASSLASGSEQFF.

The chain combines TRBV28 with TRBJ1-2, with D perhaps matching TRBD1 (6 bases). CDR3 length: 14 residues. Between the trimmed V and J ends, which lost 2 bases and 5 bases, there was a span of 12 bases. Per germline, CDR1 MDHEN and CDR2 SYDVKM. The CDR3: CASSLGPGAYGYTF. DNA for the CDR3: TGTGCCAGCAGTTTAGGCCCAGGGGCTTATGGCTACACCTTC.

The chain links TRBV10-3 to TRBJ2-5, with D possibly matching TRBD2 (6 bases). V lost 4 bases and J 3 bases, leaving 12 bases between the germline ends. CDR3 length: 14 amino acids. Germline loops: CDR1 ENHRY, CDR2 SYGVKD. The CDR3 is CAISAGTREETQYF. The CDR3 bases are TGTGCCATCAGTGCCGGGACTCGAGAAGAGACCCAGTACTTC.

The gene calls are TRBV5-6 and TRBJ1-2; no clear D. This CDR3 spans 15 amino acids. The ends were cut back, 4 bases at V and 2 bases at J, with 15 bases in the middle. In germline, CDR1 is SGHDT, CDR2 YYEEEE. CDR3 in amino acids: CASSLGRIRNYGYTF. CDR3 coding DNA: TGTGCCAGCAGCCTCGGACGCATCCGAAACTATGGCTACACCTTC.

The V and J genes are TRBV5-5 and TRBJ2-3, with D perhaps TRBD2 (5 bases). Germline V gene lookup returns CDR1 SGHKS and CDR2 YYEKEE (reference sequence). The CDR3 length is 13 residues. Trimming shortened V by 7 bases and J by 5 bases, and 14 bases separated the two germline ends. CDR3 amino acids: CASRLALGDTQYF. The DNA for the CDR3 is TGTGCCAGCCGGCTAGCATTGGGAGATACGCAGTATTTT.

The chain links TRBV11-2 to TRBJ1-2; D may be TRBD1 (6 bases). The CDR3 covers 15 residues. V was clipped by 1 base and J by 4 bases, with 13 bases between them. The germline V gene has CDR1 SGHAT and CDR2 FQNNGV. CDR3 nucleotide sequence: TGTGCCAGCAGCTTAGGCCAGGGGATGGGCTATGGCTACACCTTC. This gives the protein CASSLGQGMGYGYTF.

For the CDR3, the DNA is TGTGCCAGCAGTCCGGACAGGGGCACGGATAACTATGGCTACACCTTC. The encoded protein is CASSPDRGTDNYGYTF. The rearrangement links TRBV27 to TRBJ1-2, with TRBD1 identical over 9 bases. Germline trimming cut 5 bases from V and 1 base from J; bases unmatched to any gene: 8. Germline V lookup: CDR1 MNHEY, CDR2 SMNVEV (reference sequence). CDR3 length: 16 amino acids.

Here the CDR3 DNA reads TGCGCCAGCAGCCGGCGGACAGGGGGTACGGGCTATGGCTACACCTTC. It encodes CASSRRTGGTGYGYTF. This rearrangement joins TRBV5-1 to TRBJ1-2; the match to TRBD1 covers 10 bases. Trimming took 4 bases from V and 4 from J; bases not matched to a gene: 10. This CDR3 spans 16 amino acids. Germline V gene sequence: CDR1 SGHRS, CDR2 YFSETQ. Looking up the rest from reference TRBV5-1 and TRBJ1-2 gives the full variable domain: KAGVTQTPRYLIKTRGQQVTLSCSPISGHRSVSWYQQTPGQGLQFLFEYFSETQRNKGNFPGRFSGRQFSNSRSEMNVSTLELGDSALYLCASSRRTGGTGYGYTFGSGTRLTVV.

The J gene is TRBJ2-1, the V gene TRBV5-1; TRBD2 matches 12 bases. Germline V CDR1 and CDR2: SGHRS, YFSETQ. This CDR3 has 17 residues. The J segment lost 8 bases and the V segment lost 6 bases, leaving 15 bases of the junction unmatched. The CDR3 reads CASTPPASGRARYEQFF. DNA of the CDR3: TGCGCCAGCACCCCACCGGCTAGCGGGAGGGCCAGGTATGAGCAGTTCTTC.